These 27 T cell receptor beta chains share one sample of origin, sequenced in a study of cytomegalovirus exposure and HLA in healthy donors. Vbeta (60) and Jbeta (13) primers were used in the PCR. Generated by immunoSEQ multiplex PCR, the TCRdb table keeps only in-frame clones and is missing some. The sample lists 90,000 or so clones, 80% to 90% occurring once. Sequencing was done on a sample of PBMCs. The receptors come from a young man in good health and CMV-seropositive.

The rearrangement links TRBV6-5 to TRBJ2-7; D possibly corresponds to TRBD1 (5 bases). Per germline, CDR1 MNHEY and CDR2 SVGAGI. The CDR3 runs to 14 residues. The V and J ends lost 5 bases and 2 bases respectively, with 13 bases between them. The CDR3 protein is CASSRDRPPYEQYF. The CDR3 DNA reads TGTGCCAGCAGTCGAGACAGACCCCCCTACGAGCAGTACTTC.

The CDR3 here is CASSPNSINVVTSRSGNTIYF. The CDR3 DNA follows: TGTGCCAGCTCACCAAATTCAATCAACGTGGTGACAAGTCGCTCTGGAAACACCATATATTTT. The chain is built from TRBV18 and TRBJ1-3; no definite D call. Trimming took off 2 bases at V and 0 bases at J, with 26 bases between the two ends. The CDR3 is 21 residues long. Germline loops: CDR1 KGHSH, CDR2 LQKENI.

The chain links TRBV29-1 to TRBJ2-3; D gene uncertain. V was trimmed by 2 bases and J by 2 bases, leaving 8 bases between them. Germline CDR1 reads SQVTM; CDR2 reads ANQGSEA. The CDR3 has 13 residues. CDR3 DNA sequence: TGCAGCGTTGAAATCGACTTCACAGATACGCAGTATTTT. Translated: CSVEIDFTDTQYF.

The chain couples TRBV9 to TRBJ2-3; 8 bases align to TRBD2. The CDR3 runs to 15 residues. Germline CDR1 reads SGDLS; CDR2 reads YYNGEE. V lost 2 bases to trimming and J lost 2 bases; unmatched junction nucleotides: 4. CDR3 DNA: TGTGCCAGCAGCGTCACTAGCGGATTCACAGATACGCAGTATTTT. Its translation is CASSVTSGFTDTQYF.

The J gene is TRBJ2-1, the V gene TRBV19, with a possible D match to TRBD1 (6 bases). The germline CDR1 and CDR2 sequences are LNHDA and SQIVND (reference sequence). The CDR3 length is 14 residues. Deletions cut 6 bases from V and 4 bases from J, with 13 bases between. The CDR3 coding sequence is TGTGCCAGTAGCAACGAACAGGGATACAATGAGCAGTTCTTC. Residues: CASSNEQGYNEQFF. Using reference TRBV19 and TRBJ2-1 for the parts outside the CDR3, the full variable domain is DGGITQSPKYLFRKEGQNVTLSCEQNLNHDAMYWYRQDPGQGLRLIYYSQIVNDFQKGDIAEGYSVSREKKESFPLTVTSAQKNPTAFYLCASSNEQGYNEQFFGPGTRLTVL.

The rearrangement links TRBV7-8 to TRBJ2-5; 10 bases line up with TRBD1. The J call may be faulty, since TRBJ2-7 better matches the DNA end. Germline CDR1 reads SGHVS; CDR2 reads FQNEAQ. The length of the CDR3 is 17 residues. The DNA of the CDR3 is TGTGCCAGCAGCTTAGCTCGGATCGGACAGGGGGTTTACGAGCAGTACTTC. Amino acid sequence: CASSLARIGQGVYEQYF.

The genes are TRBV5-8 and TRBJ2-5; TRBD2 is a possible D gene (5 bases). V was clipped by 4 bases and J by 0 bases, with 13 bases between them. CDR3 length: 15 amino acids. CDR1 and CDR2 (germline): SGHTS, YDEGEE. CDR3 in amino acids: CASSKSYGNQETQYF. CDR3 DNA sequence: TGTGCCAGCAGCAAATCGTACGGGAACCAAGAGACCCAGTACTTC.

CDR3 loop: CASSSTSASDTQYF. CDR3 bases: TGTGCCAGCAGTTCGACTAGCGCTTCAGATACGCAGTATTTT. This chain joins TRBV11-3 and TRBJ2-3, with 8 positions matching TRBD2. CDR3 size: 14 residues. CDR1 and CDR2 (germline): SGHNT, YENEEA. V was clipped by 6 bases and J by 4 bases; unmatched bases: 6. The complete variable domain, with remaining parts taken from reference TRBV11-3 and TRBJ2-3, reads EAGVVQSPRYKIIEKKQPVAFWCNPISGHNTLYWYLQNLGQGPELLIRYENEEAVDDSQLPKDRFSAERLKGVDSTLKIQPAELGDSAVYLCASSSTSASDTQYFGPGTRLTVL.

The V call is TRBV28, the J call TRBJ1-6; D is possibly TRBD1 (5 bases). Deletions cut 2 bases from V and 9 bases from J, with 11 bases between. The CDR3 length is 14 residues. Germline assignment: CDR1 MDHEN and CDR2 SYDVKM. CDR3 in DNA: TGTGCCAGCAGTTTAAAGGGACTACCTTCACCCCTCCACTTT. Its translation: CASSLKGLPSPLHF. Filled out from reference TRBV28 and TRBJ1-6, the complete variable domain reads DVKVTQSSRYLVKRTGEKVFLECVQDMDHENMFWYRQDPGLGLRLIYFSYDVKMKEKGDIPEGYSVSREKKERFSLILESASTNQTSMYLCASSLKGLPSPLHFGNGTRLTVT.

The rearrangement uses TRBV2 and TRBJ2-3; TRBD2 agrees at 14 bases. With V trimmed by 6 bases and J by 0 bases, 8 bases remained unmatched. Germline V gives CDR1 SNHLY, CDR2 FYNNEI. The CDR3 is 18 amino acids. CDR3 DNA sequence: TGTGCCAGCAGGACGGGACTAGCGGGGGCTACTAGCACAGATACGCAGTATTTT. Amino acid sequence: CASRTGLAGATSTDTQYF.

The chain recombines TRBV6-1 with TRBJ2-1; D unclear. V was cut by 6 bases and J by 2 bases, with 5 bases left in between. Germline lookup yields CDR1 MNHNS and CDR2 SASEGT. The CDR3 loop spans 12 amino acids. CDR3 DNA sequence: TGTGCCAGCAGCCCCACCTACAATGAGCAGTTCTTC. Translating gives CASSPTYNEQFF.

This clone was seen only once. This sequence joins TRBV7-8 and TRBJ2-3; TRBD2 agrees at 10 bases. The trim removed 5 bases at V and 3 bases at J, leaving 11 bases unmatched. The CDR3 runs to 17 residues. The germline V gene has CDR1 SGHVS and CDR2 FQNEAQ. CDR3 residues: CASSPPRIAGGTDTQYF. The CDR3 DNA reads TGTGCCAGCAGCCCTCCCCGTATAGCGGGAGGAACAGATACGCAGTATTTT.

This chain uses TRBV14 with TRBJ2-1, with 8 bases fitting TRBD2. Trimming at V came to 2 bases and at J to 7 bases, leaving 7 bases not matched to a gene. The germline CDR1 and CDR2 sequences are SGHDN and FVKESK. The CDR3 is made up of 15 amino acids. The CDR3 DNA is TGTGCCAGCAGCCAATCAGCGGGAGCTATGAATGAGCAGTTCTTC. Translating gives CASSQSAGAMNEQFF.

V is TRBV7-2 and J is TRBJ2-7; 7 bases agree with TRBD1. The CDR3 is made up of 15 amino acids. Germline V gene sequence: CDR1 SGHTA, CDR2 FQGNSA. The ends lost 4 bases at V and 1 base at J; junction bases unmatched: 7. The CDR3 loop reads CASSSTGTASYEQYF. CDR3 in DNA: TGTGCCAGCAGCTCTACCGGGACAGCGTCCTACGAGCAGTACTTC.

The rearrangement uses TRBV5-1 and TRBJ2-1; D possibly corresponds to TRBD1 (6 bases). Germline-derived CDR1 and CDR2 are SGHRS and YFSETQ. The CDR3 has 15 amino acids. Trimming took off 4 bases at V and 0 bases at J, with 11 bases between the two ends. CDR3 loop: CASSLTGNSYNEQFF. As DNA, the CDR3 is TGCGCCAGCAGCCTCACAGGGAACTCCTACAATGAGCAGTTCTTC.

The chain recombines TRBV6-1 with TRBJ1-4, with TRBD1 matching 7 bases. Germline V gene lookup returns CDR1 MNHNS and CDR2 SASEGT. This CDR3 is 12 amino acids long. Germline trimming cut 6 bases from V and 11 bases from J; bases unmatched to any gene: 6. The CDR3, as DNA: TGTGCCAGCAGGTACCGGGACAGCAAACTGTTTTTT. This codes for CASRYRDSKLFF.

This sequence joins TRBV6-5 and TRBJ2-3; D is unresolved. The CDR3 sequence is 15 residues long. The germline gives CDR1 MNHEY, CDR2 SVGAGI. V lost 1 base and J 2 bases, leaving 10 bases between the germline ends. CDR3 protein: CASSYFGFLTDTQYF. The CDR3 DNA is TGTGCCAGCAGTTACTTCGGGTTTCTCACAGATACGCAGTATTTT.

The sample holds a few counts of this clone. The chain joins TRBV28 to TRBJ1-2; TRBD1 agrees at 8 bases. The germline CDR1 and CDR2 sequences are MDHEN and SYDVKM. This CDR3 spans 13 amino acids. Unmatched junction bases numbered 5, after V lost 10 bases and J lost 1 base. As DNA, the CDR3 is TGTGCCACCCTGACAGGGGATAACTATGGCTACACCTTC. It encodes CATLTGDNYGYTF.

The J gene is TRBJ2-2, the V gene TRBV2; a weak D match, TRBD2 (6 bases). Trimming took off 4 bases at V and 6 bases at J, with 15 bases between the two ends. CDR3 length: 15 amino acids. CDR1 and CDR2 from the germline V gene are SNHLY and FYNNEI. This CDR3 is CASSGGELAPGELFF. Written as DNA, the CDR3 is TGTGCCAGCAGTGGGGGGGAATTAGCCCCCGGGGAGCTGTTTTTT.

Of note for this clone: The sample contains more than one DNA sequence encoding this CDR3. V and J are TRBV5-4 and TRBJ2-7, with D possibly TRBD2 on 5 matching bases. Germline V gives CDR1 SGHNT, CDR2 YYREEE (reference sequence). V was pared by 4 bases and J by 4 bases, with 12 bases between. The CDR3 is made up of 13 amino acids. The CDR3 DNA reads as TGTGCCAGCAGCAAAGAAACGGGGTACGAGCAGTACTTC. This translates into CASSKETGYEQYF.

The chain couples TRBV18 to TRBJ2-1; 13 positions agree with TRBD2. J was trimmed by 7 bases and V by 2 bases; bases with no gene match: 8. The CDR3 is 17 residues long. CDR1 and CDR2 (germline): KGHSH, LQKENI. CDR3 loop: CASSPKTSGGLGNEQFF. CDR3 DNA: TGTGCCAGCTCACCAAAGACTAGCGGGGGGTTGGGGAATGAGCAGTTCTTC.

V usage is TRBV5-1 and J usage is TRBJ2-2, with a possible D match to TRBD1 (6 bases). The germline V gene has CDR1 SGHRS and CDR2 YFSETQ. V gave up 0 bases and J gave up 1 base, with 13 bases separating them. This CDR3 is 17 amino acids long. CDR3 sequence: CASSLGRGYLNTGELFF. CDR3 DNA: TGCGCCAGCAGCTTGGGCAGGGGCTATTTGAACACCGGGGAGCTGTTTTTT.

The chain has TRBV20-1 and TRBJ1-2, with TRBD1 as a possible D gene (5 bases). CDR1 and CDR2 (germline): DFQATT, SNEGSKA (reference sequence). There are 10 residues in the CDR3. V was clipped by 6 bases and J by 8 bases, with 10 bases between them. The CDR3 here is CSASTDGYTF. The CDR3 nucleotides read TGCAGTGCCTCGACAGACGGCTACACCTTC.

The chain joins TRBV5-8 to TRBJ2-2, with D possibly matching TRBD1 (6 bases). Looked up from germline, CDR1 is SGHTS and CDR2 is YDEGEE. CDR3 length equals 14 residues. V lost 3 bases, J lost 1 base, and 7 bases lay in between. CDR3 region: CASSSGQNTGELFF. The CDR3 coding sequence is TGTGCCAGCAGCTCGGGACAGAACACCGGGGAGCTGTTTTTT.

The chain employs TRBV5-1 and TRBJ2-1; TRBD1 matches 9 bases. V shed 5 bases and J 3 bases; nucleotides not matched to a gene: 6. Germline CDR1 reads SGHRS; CDR2 reads YFSETQ. The CDR3 totals 15 residues. DNA of the CDR3: TGCGCCAGCAGGCCCCGGGACAGGGACTACAATGAGCAGTTCTTC. Protein: CASRPRDRDYNEQFF.

In DNA, the CDR3 is TGTGCCAGCAGTTGGGGGACAGGGGAAGACGAGCAGTACTTC. It encodes CASSWGTGEDEQYF. This sequence joins TRBV27 and TRBJ2-7; 10 bases align to TRBD1. This CDR3 has 14 residues. Germline assignment: CDR1 MNHEY and CDR2 SMNVEV (reference sequence). V was pared by 4 bases and J by 5 bases, with 5 bases of the junction left unmatched.

CDR3 nucleotide sequence: TGTGCCAGCTCACCCTGGACAGGGACCCACGATACGCAGTATTTT. Translation gives CASSPWTGTHDTQYF. The chain carries TRBV18 and TRBJ2-3; 8 bases line up with TRBD1. This CDR3 is 15 amino acids long. With 3 bases clipped from V and 6 bases from J, the junction kept 8 bases outside the gene matches. Germline-derived CDR1 and CDR2 are KGHSH and LQKENI.